A selection of T cell receptor beta chains follows, all from one sample in a study of cytomegalovirus exposure and HLA in healthy donors. Assay: immunoSEQ multiplex PCR; the TCRdb copy retains only in-frame clones and omits some. The data contain about 160,000 clones, roughly 73% of them seen just once; the ten biggest clones take up around 1.5%. The sequencing sample was made of PBMCs. These receptors were taken from a woman aged 30 to 39 in good health and CMV-seronegative. CDR3s include the opening cysteine and the closing phenylalanine or tryptophan. D genes are given only for firm matches. Size tells how often a clone was seen (once, few, many) or the class of an expanded clone, and some rows leave it out.

J: TRBJ1-5
V: TRBV19
size: -
D: TRBD1
CDR3: CASADRVANQPQHF
DNA: TGTGCCAGCGCAGACAGGGTGGCCAATCAGCCCCAGCATTTT

J: TRBJ2-7
V: TRBV7-6
size: -
D: -
CDR3: CASSPSGGEQYF
DNA: TGTGCCAGCAGCCCCTCTGGCGGTGAGCAGTACTTC

J: TRBJ1-2
V: TRBV2
size: few
D: -
CDR3: CASRDTANYGYTF
DNA: TGTGCCAGCAGGGACACTGCTAACTATGGCTACACCTTC

J: TRBJ2-3
V: TRBV10-3
size: -
D: TRBD1
CDR3: CATQGDKDTQYF
DNA: TGTGCCACACAGGGGGATAAAGATACGCAGTATTTT

J: TRBJ2-1
V: TRBV5-1
size: -
D: -
CDR3: CASSLGGSAVGEQFF
DNA: TGCGCCAGCAGCTTGGGTGGTAGCGCGGTTGGCGAGCAGTTCTTC

J: TRBJ1-1
V: TRBV19
size: -
D: -
CDR3: CASSMRGLNTEAFF
DNA: TGTGCCAGTAGTATGCGGGGGTTGAACACTGAAGCTTTCTTT

J: TRBJ1-2
V: TRBV15
size: few
D: -
CDR3: CATSRVHGASEGYTF
DNA: TGTGCCACCAGCAGAGTCCATGGGGCGAGCGAAGGCTACACCTTC

J: TRBJ2-7
V: TRBV7-8
size: once
D: -
CDR3: CASSFSPTASYEQYF
DNA: TGTGCCAGCAGCTTTTCCCCCACAGCCTCCTACGAGCAGTACTTC

J: TRBJ2-5
V: TRBV14
size: -
D: -
CDR3: CASSQYIQETQYF
DNA: TGTGCCAGCAGCCAATACATCCAAGAGACCCAGTACTTC

J: TRBJ2-5
V: TRBV2
size: -
D: TRBD2
CDR3: CASRRTSGVETQYF
DNA: TGTGCCAGCAGACGGACTAGCGGGGTTGAGACCCAGTACTTC

J: TRBJ2-5
V: TRBV4-1
size: -
D: TRBD2
CDR3: CASSQEISGGRETQYF
DNA: TGCGCCAGCAGCCAAGAGATTAGCGGGGGCAGAGAGACCCAGTACTTC

J: TRBJ2-3
V: TRBV9
size: -
D: TRBD1
CDR3: CASSDNRDRGEDTQYF
DNA: TGTGCCAGCAGCGATAACCGGGACAGGGGGGAGGATACGCAGTATTTT

J: TRBJ1-1
V: TRBV6-1
size: -
D: -
CDR3: CASSDRELTFF
DNA: TGTGCCAGCAGTGACAGGGAACTGACTTTCTTT

J: TRBJ2-7
V: TRBV5-4
size: -
D: -
CDR3: CASSARGAPEQYF
DNA: TGTGCCAGCAGCGCCCGAGGAGCGCCCGAGCAGTACTTC

J: TRBJ2-7
V: TRBV6-5
size: -
D: -
CDR3: CASSYRQTINKREQYF
DNA: TGTGCCAGCAGTTACCGGCAGACAATCAACAAAAGGGAGCAGTACTTC

J: TRBJ2-7
V: TRBV19
size: -
D: -
CDR3: CASSIGGNYEQYF
DNA: TGTGCCAGTAGTATTGGGGGGAACTACGAGCAGTACTTC

J: TRBJ1-3
V: TRBV10-3
size: -
D: -
CDR3: CAISEMGANTIYF
DNA: TGTGCCATCAGTGAGATGGGGGCCAACACCATATATTTT

J: TRBJ1-6
V: TRBV2
size: once
D: -
CDR3: CASSPEGVRNNSPLHF
DNA: TGTGCCAGCAGTCCCGAGGGAGTTAGGAACAATTCACCCCTCCACTTT

J: TRBJ2-5
V: TRBV6-5
size: once
D: TRBD1
CDR3: CASSKPGQGAETQYF
DNA: TGTGCCAGCAGTAAGCCGGGACAGGGGGCCGAGACCCAGTACTTC

J: TRBJ2-3
V: TRBV18
size: -
D: -
CDR3: CASSPVSADTQYF
DNA: TGTGCCAGCTCACCAGTGTCCGCAGATACGCAGTATTTT

J: TRBJ1-5
V: TRBV4-1
size: few
D: TRBD1
CDR3: CASSQGQGAGNQPQHF
DNA: TGCGCCAGCAGCCAAGGTCAGGGGGCGGGCAATCAGCCCCAGCATTTT

J: TRBJ1-2
V: TRBV30
size: -
D: -
CDR3: CAWSPTGLLGDPYGYTF
DNA: TGTGCCTGGAGTCCAACCGGGCTCCTAGGGGATCCTTATGGCTACACCTTC

J: TRBJ1-6
V: TRBV7-9
size: few
D: -
CDR3: CASTLDSYNSPLHF
DNA: TGTGCCAGCACTTTAGACTCCTATAATTCACCCCTCCACTTT

J: TRBJ1-6
V: TRBV11-1
size: -
D: -
CDR3: CATSGEDSYNSPLHF
DNA: TGTGCCACCTCGGGTGAAGACTCCTATAATTCACCCCTCCACTTT